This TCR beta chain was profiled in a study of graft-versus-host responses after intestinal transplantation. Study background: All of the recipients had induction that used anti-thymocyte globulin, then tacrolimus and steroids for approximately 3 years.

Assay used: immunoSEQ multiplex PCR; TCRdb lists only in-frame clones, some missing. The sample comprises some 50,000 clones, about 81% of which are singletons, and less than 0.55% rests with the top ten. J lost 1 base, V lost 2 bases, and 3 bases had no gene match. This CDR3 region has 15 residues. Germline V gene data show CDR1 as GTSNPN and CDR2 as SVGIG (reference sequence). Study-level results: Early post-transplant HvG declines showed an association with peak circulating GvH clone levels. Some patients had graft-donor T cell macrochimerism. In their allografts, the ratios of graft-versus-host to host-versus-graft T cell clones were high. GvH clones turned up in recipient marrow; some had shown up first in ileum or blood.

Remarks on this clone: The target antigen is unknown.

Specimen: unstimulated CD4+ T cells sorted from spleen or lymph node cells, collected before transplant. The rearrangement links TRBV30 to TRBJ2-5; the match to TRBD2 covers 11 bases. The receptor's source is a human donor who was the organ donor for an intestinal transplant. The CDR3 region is CAWSRLAGGQETQYF. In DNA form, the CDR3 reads TGTGCCTGGAGTCGGCTAGCGGGGGGCCAAGAGACCCAGTACTTC. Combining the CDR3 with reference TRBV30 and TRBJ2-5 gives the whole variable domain SQTIHQWPATLVQPVGSPLSLECTVEGTSNPNLYWYRQAAGRGLQLLFYSVGIGQISSEVPQNLSASRPQDRQFILSSKKLLLSDSGFYLCAWSRLAGGQETQYFGPGTRLLVL.